The TCR beta chain described here comes from a study of shared clonotypes between healthy human individuals. CD45RA+ naive and CD45RA-negative memory subsets were separated from CD4+ cells. Genomic DNA of every subset was divided equally among multiple immunoSEQ plates. The assay was immunoSEQ multiplex PCR, and TCRdb's table has in-frame clones only and misses some. The table lists about 2 million clones, roughly 96% of them singletons, with approximately 0.13% in the top ten. Trimming left V 2 bases short and J 0 bases short, with 8 bases between. CDR1 and CDR2 from the germline V gene are MGHDK and SYGVNS. The CDR3 runs 15 residues.

The clonotype comes from a man in his late teens or twenties in good health. This chain connects TRBV25-1 to TRBJ1-3, with D unclear. Specimen: naive CD4+ T cells sorted from blood. Noted subset: CD45RA+ positively selected. The CDR3 bases are TGTGCCAGCAGTGAACCCTATTTCTCTGGAAACACCATATATTTT. Protein sequence: CASSEPYFSGNTIYF.